The 30 T cell receptor beta chains reported below all come from one sample, sequenced in a study of monozygotic twins with inflammatory bowel disease. Each CDR3 protein gets one entry in TCRdb, which reprocessed the 5' RACE reads and gives no DNA. The record lists some 400,000 distinct CDR3 sequences, of which the ten most abundant hold 2.4%. Input material: blood. These receptors were obtained from a human donor with ulcerative colitis or Crohn's disease, or a healthy co-twin of an affected twin (not recorded which).

The CDR3 spells CASSVGRNSGNTIYF. This chain connects TRBV9 to TRBJ1-3; TCRdb picks TRBD1, but there is no DNA to check that call. This CDR3 is built from 15 residues. Germline CDR1 reads SGDLS; CDR2 reads YYNGEE.

The J gene is TRBJ2-1, the V gene TRBV5-1. This CDR3 is 12 amino acids long. Germline loops: CDR1 SGHRS, CDR2 YFSETQ. CDR3 loop: CASSLGDIEQFF.

The chain carries TRBV4-1 and TRBJ2-7; the D call from TCRdb, TRBD2, cannot be confirmed without DNA. From germline, CDR1 is MGHRA and CDR2 YSYEKL. There are 16 residues in the CDR3. CDR3 sequence reads: CASSQDGASGVYEQYF.

The V call is TRBV12-3 or TRBV12-4, the J call TRBJ2-7; the D gene TCRdb calls, TRBD1, cannot be checked with no DNA. This CDR3 comprises 14 residues. CDR3 loop: CASSFYRVADEQYF.

The V gene is TRBV7-2, the J gene TRBJ2-7; TCRdb's D gene call, TRBD2, goes unchecked for lack of DNA. Per germline, CDR1 SGHTA and CDR2 FQGNSA. The CDR3 extends over 13 amino acids. CDR3 in amino acids: CASSHSLVREQYF.

The chain recombines TRBV6-5 with TRBJ2-1; there is no DNA to check the TCRdb D call of TRBD2. This CDR3 contains 15 residues. The V gene's germline CDR1 is MNHEY and CDR2 SVGAGI. This CDR3 is CASSYSSGADNEQFF.

The chain joins TRBV19 to TRBJ1-2. This CDR3 is built from 16 residues. Germline CDR1 reads LNHDA; CDR2 reads SQIVND (reference sequence). The CDR3 here is CASSILEGAYYIGYTF.

V usage is TRBV7-9 and J usage is TRBJ1-1; the TRBD1 assignment by TCRdb is unverifiable without DNA. The CDR3 has 12 residues. From germline, CDR1 is SEHNR and CDR2 FQNEAQ (reference sequence). CDR3 loop: CASSAGQGEAFF.

The CDR3 loop is CASSVEVVGTSGRSEQYF. The chain employs TRBV9 and TRBJ2-7; the TRBD2 assignment by TCRdb is unverifiable without DNA. The CDR3 sequence is 18 residues long. Germline CDR1 reads SGDLS; CDR2 reads YYNGEE.

This rearrangement joins TRBV5-1 to TRBJ1-2; the TCRdb D gene call, TRBD1, has no DNA to confirm it. CDR1 and CDR2 from the germline V gene are SGHRS and YFSETQ. The CDR3 extends over 17 amino acids. This CDR3 is CASSLMSSGRDNYGYTF.

The J gene is TRBJ2-3, the V gene TRBV5-4; TCRdb's assignment of TRBD2 cannot be checked, as there is no DNA. Germline V CDR1 and CDR2: SGHNT, YYREEE (reference sequence). This CDR3 has 16 residues. The CDR3 reads CASSLGSGGAIDTQYF.

The chain uses TRBV28 and TRBJ2-7; no DNA is available, so the TRBD1 call from TCRdb remains unchecked. CDR3 length: 13 amino acids. The germline V gene encodes CDR1 MDHEN and CDR2 SYDVKM. CDR3 amino acids: CASRAGQIGEQYF. Variable domain in full (rest from reference TRBV28 and TRBJ2-7): DVKVTQSSRYLVKRTGEKVFLECVQDMDHENMFWYRQDPGLGLRLIYFSYDVKMKEKGDIPEGYSVSREKKERFSLILESASTNQTSMYLCASRAGQIGEQYFGPGTRLTVT.

The V gene is TRBV14, the J gene TRBJ2-7; TCRdb names TRBD1, which stays unverified in the absence of DNA. CDR1 SGHDN and CDR2 FVKESK come from the germline V gene. The length of the CDR3 is 14 residues. The CDR3 spells CASSLSRGLGEQYF.

The chain is built from TRBV27 and TRBJ1-6. Germline lookup yields CDR1 MNHEY and CDR2 SMNVEV (reference sequence). The CDR3 has 15 amino acids. The CDR3 region is CASSLLAGRNSPLHF.

This chain connects TRBV29-1 to TRBJ2-7; TCRdb's D call of TRBD2 is untestable without DNA. Germline V lookup: CDR1 SQVTM, CDR2 ANQGSEA. The CDR3 has 14 amino acids. The CDR3 sequence is CSVRGTSGSYEQYF.

The chain has TRBV20-1 and TRBJ1-1. Germline CDR1 and CDR2: DFQATT and SNEGSKA (reference sequence). The CDR3 contains 13 residues. The CDR3 here is CSAEEGLGTEAFF.

This chain connects TRBV12-3 or TRBV12-4 to TRBJ1-5; TCRdb's D gene call, TRBD1, goes unchecked for lack of DNA. This CDR3 has 14 amino acids. The CDR3 sequence: CASSGTDFNQPQHF.

V usage is TRBV6-1 and J usage is TRBJ2-1; TCRdb selects TRBD1, and the lack of DNA leaves this call unchecked. Germline assignment: CDR1 MNHNS and CDR2 SASEGT. This CDR3 is built from 14 residues. The CDR3 reads CASSPGQGLNEQFF.

V gene TRBV3-1 combines with J gene TRBJ2-3; the D call from TCRdb, TRBD2, cannot be confirmed without DNA. The germline CDR1 and CDR2 sequences are LGHDT and YNNKEL (reference sequence). CDR3 length: 15 residues. CDR3 region: CASSRSGGVTDTQYF.

This CDR3 is CASSQTSGLSTDTQYF. The V gene is TRBV11-2, the J gene TRBJ2-3; lacking DNA, the TRBD2 call made by TCRdb goes unchecked. Germline CDR1 and CDR2: SGHAT and FQNNGV. This CDR3 has 16 amino acids.

The chain is built from TRBV5-1 and TRBJ2-1. From germline, CDR1 is SGHRS and CDR2 YFSETQ. The CDR3 extends over 12 amino acids. The CDR3 reads CASSLISYEQFF.

The chain links TRBV4-3 to TRBJ2-7. Looked up from germline, CDR1 is LGHNA and CDR2 is YSLEER. The CDR3 has 13 amino acids. This CDR3 is CASSQGVLDEQYF.

This chain uses TRBV18 with TRBJ2-7; TCRdb calls TRBD2, which cannot be checked without DNA. Looked up from germline, CDR1 is KGHSH and CDR2 is LQKENI. The CDR3 spans 12 residues. The CDR3 reads CASSPKGLLQYF.

This CDR3 is CASRLPGVGNTGELFF. The genes are TRBV5-1 and TRBJ2-2. The CDR3 sequence is 16 residues long. The germline CDR1 and CDR2 sequences are SGHRS and YFSETQ.

The chain links TRBV5-1 to TRBJ2-1; the D call from TCRdb, TRBD1, cannot be confirmed without DNA. This CDR3 comprises 15 residues. Per the germline V gene, CDR1 is SGHRS and CDR2 is YFSETQ. The CDR3: CASSLSGQGQGEQFF. Together with reference TRBV5-1 and TRBJ2-1, the CDR3 gives the full variable domain: KAGVTQTPRYLIKTRGQQVTLSCSPISGHRSVSWYQQTPGQGLQFLFEYFSETQRNKGNFPGRFSGRQFSNSRSEMNVSTLELGDSALYLCASSLSGQGQGEQFFGPGTRLTVL.

The chain carries TRBV7-2 and TRBJ2-7. The CDR3 spans 15 residues. In germline, CDR1 is SGHTA, CDR2 FQGNSA. The CDR3 sequence: CASSFGAAGLYEQYF.

The rearrangement uses TRBV7-9 and TRBJ2-7. CDR1 is SEHNR and CDR2 is FQNEAQ in the germline V gene (reference sequence). The CDR3 is 11 amino acids. The CDR3 sequence: CASSPNDEQYF.

The chain employs TRBV15 and TRBJ2-2; TCRdb's D call, TRBD1, is unchecked because there is no DNA. Germline CDR1 is LNHNV and CDR2 is YYDKDF (reference sequence). CDR3 length equals 15 residues. The CDR3 region is CATSRSTGGTGELFF.

The chain uses TRBV7-9 and TRBJ1-2; TCRdb outputs TRBD1, but without DNA this stays unchecked. This CDR3 has 12 amino acids. Germline V gene data show CDR1 as SEHNR and CDR2 as FQNEAQ (reference sequence). CDR3 protein: CASSWMDRPLAF.

The chain has TRBV6-6 and TRBJ1-5; without DNA, the TCRdb call of TRBD1 cannot be checked. This CDR3 is 13 amino acids long. Germline assignment: CDR1 MNHNY and CDR2 SVGAGI (reference sequence). Here the CDR3 reads CATYRGGNQPQHF.